This T cell receptor (beta chain) was identified in a study of Tregs in tolerant kidney transplant recipients. Remarks on this clone: Its specificity is unknown.

FACS sorting followed a roughly 6-day coculture of CFSE-labeled recipient PBMCs with irradiated graft donor PBMCs. Study results and caveats: The small number of patients limits these findings pending further validation.

J was trimmed by 3 bases and V by 0 bases; bases with no gene match: 5. This CDR3 is built from 16 residues. The germline gives CDR1 SGHNT, CDR2 YYREEE (reference sequence). TCRdb's table, derived via immunoSEQ multiplex PCR, lists solely in-frame clones and lacks some. The sample consists of about 15,000 clones, around 53% of them appearing once. The source was CD4+ T cells from blood cultured with allogeneic cells, collected before the transplant. J is TRBJ2-3 and V is TRBV5-4; 9 nucleotides match TRBD2. The sequence was collected from a human patient who received a combined kidney and bone marrow transplant. The CDR3 reads CASSLEAGGVTDTQYF. The DNA for the CDR3 is TGTGCCAGCAGCTTGGAAGCGGGAGGAGTGACAGATACGCAGTATTTT.